One and the same sample provided the 2 T cell receptor beta chains below, sequenced in a study of human T cells and chemical hapten exposure. MiXCR, run by TCRdb on the RACE reads, gives a single entry per CDR3 protein. Of more than 70,000 distinct CDR3 sequences in the sample, roughly a tenth were seen once. Time point indicated: patch test 3, about 24 weeks after DPC sensitization. The sample's treatment: therapeutic diphenylcyclopropenone sensitization with weekly scalp DPC. The sequences come from whole blood, collected in connection with sensitization to the hapten diphenylcyclopropenone (DPC). These TCRs come from a woman in her twenties or thirties with alopecia areata. Some clones in this sample may be carry-over from other donors' samples.

The chain combines TRBV20-1 with TRBJ2-3, with 9 bases that match TRBD2. Looked up from germline, CDR1 is DFQATT and CDR2 is SNEGSKA (reference sequence). Trimming at V came to 1 base and at J to 2 bases, leaving 4 bases not matched to a gene. This CDR3 is built from 15 residues. The CDR3 here is CSARGLAGYTDTQYF. The CDR3 DNA sequence: TGCAGTGCTAGAGGCCTAGCGGGGTACACAGATACGCAGTATTTT.

In its sample, this clonotype was seen many times. The chain has TRBV10-2 and TRBJ2-3; D gene uncertain. This CDR3 region has 13 residues. Germline V gene sequence: CDR1 WSHSY, CDR2 SAAADI. With 11 bases removed from V and 2 bases from J, the gap between germline ends came to 14 bases. CDR3 coding DNA: TGCGCCTCCCTCAGCGCGATCACAGATACGCAGTATTTT. Its translation: CASLSAITDTQYF.